The 9 T cell receptor beta chains reported below all come from one sample, sequenced in a study of blood T cell repertoires in COVID-19. Some clones are missing from TCRdb's copy, which holds only in-frame ones; the method was immunoSEQ multiplex PCR. The sample has under 150,000 clones; roughly 85% are singletons. Specimen: peripheral blood. All receptors come from a human donor in a cohort sampled during active COVID-19.

The genes are TRBV6-6 and TRBJ1-2; possible D gene TRBD1, 5 bases. V lost 8 bases and J lost 5, with 12 bases in between. The CDR3 runs 12 residues. The germline CDR1 and CDR2 sequences are MNHNY and SVGAGI (reference sequence). Here the CDR3 DNA reads TGTGCCAGCCACGTCGGGGGTTATGGCTACACCTTC. Protein sequence: CASHVGGYGYTF.

This chain connects TRBV7-2 to TRBJ2-3; possible D gene TRBD2, 7 bases. CDR3 length: 15 amino acids. The ends were cut back, 7 bases at V and 4 bases at J, with 18 bases in the middle. Germline V gene lookup returns CDR1 SGHTA and CDR2 FQGNSA. CDR3 bases: TGTGCCAGCAATCGTGGGGGGGGCAGCCCAGATACGCAGTATTTT. Protein: CASNRGGGSPDTQYF.

The chain employs TRBV2 and TRBJ1-3, with 7 bases that match TRBD1. CDR1 is SNHLY, CDR2 FYNNEI, per germline. V gave up 4 bases and J gave up 8 bases; unmatched junction bases: 5. This CDR3 spans 13 amino acids. The CDR3 nucleotides are TGTGCCAGCAGTGCTACAGGGGTATACACCATATATTTT. This gives the protein CASSATGVYTIYF.

This clone was recorded once. The V call is TRBV27, the J call TRBJ1-5; 7 bases fit TRBD1. This CDR3 region has 15 residues. In germline, CDR1 is MNHEY, CDR2 SMNVEV (reference sequence). With V trimmed by 2 bases and J by 5 bases, 6 bases remained unmatched. CDR3 in DNA: TGTGCCAGCAGTTTAGTCGGGACAGCTTATCAGCCCCAGCATTTT. This gives the protein CASSLVGTAYQPQHF.

This clone was picked up many times. The rearrangement uses TRBV7-9 and TRBJ1-2, with D tentatively TRBD1 (6 bases). Trimming took 1 base from V and 8 from J, leaving 14 bases between them. Germline CDR1 reads SEHNR; CDR2 reads FQNEAQ (reference sequence). CDR3 length equals 14 residues. The CDR3 sequence: CASSLGVDRNGYTF. The CDR3 DNA reads as TGTGCCAGCAGCTTAGGGGTAGACAGGAACGGCTACACCTTC.

This chain links TRBV4-1 with TRBJ2-5; D is perhaps TRBD2 (5 bases). CDR1 is MGHRA, CDR2 YSYEKL, per germline. Trimming removed 4 bases at V and 5 bases at J, with 11 bases between. This CDR3 spans 13 amino acids. CDR3 residues: CASSRLGGETQYF. The CDR3, as DNA: TGCGCCAGCAGCCGACTGGGCGGGGAGACCCAGTACTTC.

This chain connects TRBV11-2 to TRBJ1-4, with D possibly being TRBD1 (5 bases). Between the trimmed V and J ends, which lost 0 bases and 8 bases, there was a span of 16 bases. The CDR3 sequence is 16 residues long. Germline CDR1 is SGHAT and CDR2 is FQNNGV. CDR3 nucleotides: TGTGCCAGCAGCTTAGATATACGGGACGGGGGGGAAAAACTGTTTTTT. Its protein product is CASSLDIRDGGEKLFF.

The V gene is TRBV7-8, the J gene TRBJ2-7; 9 nucleotides line up with TRBD1. The CDR3 consists of 15 residues. Germline CDR1 SGHVS, CDR2 FQNEAQ. Germline trimming cut 5 bases from V and 5 bases from J; bases unmatched to any gene: 10. CDR3 residues: CASSPPGQGFDEQYF. The CDR3 DNA sequence: TGTGCCAGCAGCCCACCGGGACAGGGCTTTGACGAGCAGTACTTC.

This clone was seen only once. The J gene is TRBJ1-5, the V gene TRBV15; the match to TRBD1 covers 8 bases. Trimming removed 4 bases from V and 2 bases from J; junction bases left unmatched: 7. The germline CDR1 and CDR2 sequences are LNHNV and YYDKDF (reference sequence). The CDR3 is 16 amino acids. This CDR3 is CATSTGTGVRNQPQHF. The CDR3 DNA reads TGTGCCACCAGCACCGGGACAGGTGTTCGCAATCAGCCCCAGCATTTT.